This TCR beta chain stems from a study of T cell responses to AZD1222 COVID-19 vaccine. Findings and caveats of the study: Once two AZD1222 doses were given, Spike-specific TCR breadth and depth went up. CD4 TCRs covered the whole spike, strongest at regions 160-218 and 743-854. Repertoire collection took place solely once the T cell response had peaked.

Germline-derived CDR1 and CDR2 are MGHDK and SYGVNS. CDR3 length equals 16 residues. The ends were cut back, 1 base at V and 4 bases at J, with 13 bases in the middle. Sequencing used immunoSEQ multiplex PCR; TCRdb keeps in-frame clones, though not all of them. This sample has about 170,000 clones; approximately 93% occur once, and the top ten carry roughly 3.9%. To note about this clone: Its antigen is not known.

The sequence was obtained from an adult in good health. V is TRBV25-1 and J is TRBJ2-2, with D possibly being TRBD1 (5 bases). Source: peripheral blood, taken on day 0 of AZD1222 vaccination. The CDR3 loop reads CASSELGRESTGELFF. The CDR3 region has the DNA TGTGCCAGCAGTGAATTAGGCAGGGAAAGCACCGGGGAGCTGTTTTTT.